Listed below are T cell receptor beta chains from one sample, sequenced in a study of blood T cell repertoires in COVID-19. TCRdb's table, derived via immunoSEQ multiplex PCR, lists solely in-frame clones and lacks some. The table has some 180,000 clones, 86% seen once. Material for sequencing was PBMCs or T cells enriched from blood (not recorded which). These receptors were taken from a woman aged 35 to 49 in a cohort exposed to, infected with or recovered from COVID-19 (not recorded which). Each CDR3 is given with its conserved first and last residue. Fields, in order: V gene, CDR3 length, CDR3 protein.

TRBV6-5 15 CAAGLGTGSNQPQHF
TRBV10-1 13 CASSPRQGSGYTF
TRBV19 13 CASSTGLTDTQYF
TRBV27 11 CASSLGPEAFF
TRBV5-1 13 CASNGQGNTEAFF
TRBV7-9 14 CASSPNRGTTEAFF
TRBV6-5 16 CASSYQLAGSSDTQYF
TRBV11-2 18 CASSRSLAGQGMYNEQFF
TRBV19 14 CASSTGHLNTEAFF
TRBV5-6 16 CASSSGTGVGNSPLHF
TRBV4-3 16 CASSQDYQSGTDTQYF
TRBV11-2 15 CASSAPTGAGTEAFF
TRBV5-1 13 CASSGSGTGEAFF
TRBV5-5 15 CASSFDRDSGNTIYF
TRBV2 13 CASSEGPGTEAFF
TRBV27 14 CASSLDRKNTEAFF
TRBV12-3/TRBV12-4 13 CASSSGGDNEQFF
TRBV5-1 14 CASSFGQGGEKLFF
TRBV19 14 CASSVQQSSYEQYF
TRBV28 15 CASSLWTGSNYGYTF
TRBV7-2 16 CASSSSVAERHQPQHF
TRBV14 16 CASSHRTSGKADTQYF
TRBV7-9 14 CASSRGTVNTEAFF
TRBV7-2 13 CASSLTPRDTQYF
TRBV11-2 15 CASSLGGGENSPLHF
TRBV27 14 CASSLRGFGETQYF
TRBV28 14 CASSPLKEEETQYF
TRBV19 12 CASLQGASGYTF
TRBV4-1 15 CASSHVRDRPDEQYF
TRBV4-1 21 CASSQFFLAIRSLSGANVLTF
TRBV19 16 CASSDRGAYSNQPQHF
TRBV4-1 13 CASSPLVRQPQHF
TRBV24-1 16 CATSDPAHTPTDTQYF
TRBV27 14 CASSFRANNYEQYF
TRBV11-3 17 CASSLGQMGAATDTQYF
TRBV5-4 15 CASSLMYAGKNIQYF
TRBV20-1 15 CSASRGAGLAYEQYF